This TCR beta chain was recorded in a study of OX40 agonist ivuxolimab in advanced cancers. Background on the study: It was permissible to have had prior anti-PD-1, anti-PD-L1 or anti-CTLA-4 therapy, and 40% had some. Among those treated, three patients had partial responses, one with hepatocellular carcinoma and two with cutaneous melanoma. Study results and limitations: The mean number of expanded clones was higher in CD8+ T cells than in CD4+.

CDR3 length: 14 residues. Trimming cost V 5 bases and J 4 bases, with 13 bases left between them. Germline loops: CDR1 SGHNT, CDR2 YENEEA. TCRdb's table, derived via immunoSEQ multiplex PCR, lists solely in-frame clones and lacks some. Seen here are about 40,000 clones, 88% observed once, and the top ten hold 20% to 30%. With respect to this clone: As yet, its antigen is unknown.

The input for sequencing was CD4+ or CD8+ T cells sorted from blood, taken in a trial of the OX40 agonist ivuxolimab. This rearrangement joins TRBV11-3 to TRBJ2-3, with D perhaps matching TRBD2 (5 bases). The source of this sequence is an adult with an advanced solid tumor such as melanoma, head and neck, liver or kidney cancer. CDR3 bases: TGTGCCAGCAGCCCCTTCGGAGCGGCAGATACGCAGTATTTT. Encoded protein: CASSPFGAADTQYF.